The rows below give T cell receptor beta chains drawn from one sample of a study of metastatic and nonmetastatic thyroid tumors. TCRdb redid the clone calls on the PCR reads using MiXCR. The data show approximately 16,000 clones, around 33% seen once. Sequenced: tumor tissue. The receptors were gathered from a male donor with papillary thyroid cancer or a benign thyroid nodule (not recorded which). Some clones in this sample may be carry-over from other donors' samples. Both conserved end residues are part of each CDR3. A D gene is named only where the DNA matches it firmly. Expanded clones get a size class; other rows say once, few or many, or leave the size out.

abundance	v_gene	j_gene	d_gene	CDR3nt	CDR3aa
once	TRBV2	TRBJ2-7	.	TGTGCCAGCAGGGGATTCCGGGACTGGGAGTCCTACGAGCAGTACTTC	CASRGFRDWESYEQYF
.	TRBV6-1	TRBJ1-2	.	TGTGCCAGCAGCTCCGTTGACGGTAGCTATGGCTACACCTTC	CASSSVDGSYGYTF
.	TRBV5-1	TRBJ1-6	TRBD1	TGCGCCAGCAGCTGGTGCGACAGGGCTGGCTCAACCCTCCACTTT	CASSWCDRAGSTLHF
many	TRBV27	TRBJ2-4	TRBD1	TGTGCCAGCAGGGATACAGGGGCGATAGCCAAAAACATTCAGTACTTC	CASRDTGAIAKNIQYF
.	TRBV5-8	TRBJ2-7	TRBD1	TGTGCCAGCAGCAGTGGACAGGGTGGGTCCCTAGCCGAGCAGTACTTC	CASSSGQGGSLAEQYF
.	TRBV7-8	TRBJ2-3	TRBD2	TGTGCCAGCAGCCGAACGGCGGGGGGTGCGGGTACGCAGTATTTT	CASSRTAGGAGTQYF
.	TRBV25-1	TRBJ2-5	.	TGTGCCAGCAGGGGAAGCCAAGAGACCCAGTACTTC	CASRGSQETQYF
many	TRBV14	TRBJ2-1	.	TGTGCCAGCAGCCTAAGGGGGGGCTTACCCTACAATGAGCAGTTCTTC	CASSLRGGLPYNEQFF
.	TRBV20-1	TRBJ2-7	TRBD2	TGCAGTGCTAGAGATGAAAGACTAGCGGGAGGGAACTACGAGCAGTACTTC	CSARDERLAGGNYEQYF
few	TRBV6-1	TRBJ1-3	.	TGTGCCAGCAGTATCCCCTCTGGAAACACCATATATTTT	CASSIPSGNTIYF
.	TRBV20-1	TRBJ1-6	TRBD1	TGCAGTGCTAGGGACGCAGGGACAGGGGGCGCGGGTTCACCCCTCCACTTT	CSARDAGTGGAGSPLHF
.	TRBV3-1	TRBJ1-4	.	TGTGCCAGCAGCCAAGGCGGTGAAAAACTGTTTTTT	CASSQGGEKLFF
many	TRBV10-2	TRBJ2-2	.	TGCGCCAGCAGTTTCCAGGGTTTAACCGGGGAGCTGTTTTTT	CASSFQGLTGELFF
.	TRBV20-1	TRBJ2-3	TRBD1	TGCAGTGCCACGGTCCAGGGGGGCACAGATACGCAGTATTTT	CSATVQGGTDTQYF
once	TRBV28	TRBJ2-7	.	TGTGCCAGCACAACTATGGGGGGCGAGCAGTACTTC	CASTTMGGEQYF
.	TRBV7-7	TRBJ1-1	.	TGTGCCAGCAGCTTAAACCGAGGCTCGGGGGGCACCGGTTACACTGAAGCTTTCTTT	CASSLNRGSGGTGYTEAFF
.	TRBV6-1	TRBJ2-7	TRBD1	TGTGCCAGCAGTGAACCGGGACAGGGAGGAGGCGAGCAGTACTTC	CASSEPGQGGGEQYF
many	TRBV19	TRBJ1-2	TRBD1	TGCGCCAGTAGTTGGGACAGGGGCGCTAACTATGGCTACACCTTC	CASSWDRGANYGYTF
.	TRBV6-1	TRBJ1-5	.	TGTGCCAGAAGTAGTGACTTGTCGTTGAATCAGCTCCAGCCTTTT	CARSSDLSLNQLQPF
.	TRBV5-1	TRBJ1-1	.	TGCGCCAGCAGCTGGCGGCCTGCGTCTGAAGCTTTCTTT	CASSWRPASEAFF
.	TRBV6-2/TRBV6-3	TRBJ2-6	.	TGTGCCAGCAGTTACTCACCCTCCTCTGGGGCCAACGTCCTGACTTTC	CASSYSPSSGANVLTF
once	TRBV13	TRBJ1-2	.	TGTGCCAGCAGCTCCAGCGGGACTTATGGCTACACCTTC	CASSSSGTYGYTF
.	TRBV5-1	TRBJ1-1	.	TGCGCCAGCAGCATTGGTAGGACGCTCGAGTTGAACACTGAAGCTTTCTTT	CASSIGRTLELNTEAFF
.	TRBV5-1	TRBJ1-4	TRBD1	TGCGCCAGCAGCTTGGGACAGGGTTTTCGAACAACTAATGAAAAACTGTTTTTT	CASSLGQGFRTTNEKLFF
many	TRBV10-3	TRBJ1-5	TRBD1	TGTGCCATCAGAGACAGGGAAAATCAGCCCCAGCATTTT	CAIRDRENQPQHF
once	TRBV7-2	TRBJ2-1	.	TGTGCCAGCAGCTCGGACTCGCTAGGGAATGAGCAGTTCTTC	CASSSDSLGNEQFF
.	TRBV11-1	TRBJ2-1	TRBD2	TGTGCCAGCAGCCCCCTCCGTGCGGGAGGGGCGGATGAGCAGTTCTTC	CASSPLRAGGADEQFF
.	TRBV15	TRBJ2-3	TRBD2	TGTGCCACCAGCAGAGATTCGGGGGGATGGATGGGGGATACGCAGTATTTT	CATSRDSGGWMGDTQYF
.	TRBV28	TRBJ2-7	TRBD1	TGTGCCAGCAACTCCGGGACAGGGTCCTACGAGCAGTACTTC	CASNSGTGSYEQYF
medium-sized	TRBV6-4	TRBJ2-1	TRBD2	TGTGCCAGCAGTGTGGATTTTAGCGGGAGTCCCTACAATGAGCAGTTCTTC	CASSVDFSGSPYNEQFF
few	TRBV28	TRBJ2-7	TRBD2	TGTGCCAGCAGTTGGGCCTGGCGGGAGGGTAACGAGCAGTACTTC	CASSWAWREGNEQYF
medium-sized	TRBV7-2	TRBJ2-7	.	TGTGCCAGCAGCGCTCCCTCCAGTAAGGTGCAGTACTTC	CASSAPSSKVQYF
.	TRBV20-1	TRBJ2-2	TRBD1	TGCAGTGCGAGGATCGGGACAGGGCGGGCGGGGACCGGCGAGCTGTTTTTT	CSARIGTGRAGTGELFF
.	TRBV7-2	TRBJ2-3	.	TGTGCCAGCAGCTTAGCGGAGGCAACAGATACGCAGTATTTT	CASSLAEATDTQYF
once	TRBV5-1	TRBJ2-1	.	TGCGCCAGCAGCTTGGAGTATTGGGAGAATGAGCAGTTCTTC	CASSLEYWENEQFF
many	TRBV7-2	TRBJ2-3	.	TGTGCCAGCAGCTTATATGCCGATACGCAGTATTTT	CASSLYADTQYF
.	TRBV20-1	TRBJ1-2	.	TGCAGTGCTTGGTCAGGGGCTGGGTATCGCTACACCTTC	CSAWSGAGYRYTF
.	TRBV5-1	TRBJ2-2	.	TGCGCCAGCAGCTCACGAGGTCCGCTTGACACCGGGGAGCTGTTTTTT	CASSSRGPLDTGELFF
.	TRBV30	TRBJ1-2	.	TGTGCCCGCAGTGACGGGGGGGCGGTTGGTGGTGGCTACACCTTC	CARSDGGAVGGGYTF